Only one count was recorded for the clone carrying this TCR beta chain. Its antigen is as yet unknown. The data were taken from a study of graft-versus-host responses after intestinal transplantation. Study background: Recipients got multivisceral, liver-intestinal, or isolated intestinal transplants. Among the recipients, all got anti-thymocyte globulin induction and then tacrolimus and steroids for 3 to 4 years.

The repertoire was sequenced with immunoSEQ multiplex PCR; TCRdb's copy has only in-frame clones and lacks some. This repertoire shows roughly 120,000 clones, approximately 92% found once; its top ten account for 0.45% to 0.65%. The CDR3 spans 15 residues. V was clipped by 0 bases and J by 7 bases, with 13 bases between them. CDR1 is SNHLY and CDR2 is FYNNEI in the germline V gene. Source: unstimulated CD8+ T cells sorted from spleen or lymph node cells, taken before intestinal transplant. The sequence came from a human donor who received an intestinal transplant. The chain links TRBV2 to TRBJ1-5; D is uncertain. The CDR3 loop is CASSEALREFQPQHF. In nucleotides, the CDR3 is TGTGCCAGCAGTGAAGCGCTTCGGGAGTTCCAGCCCCAGCATTTT. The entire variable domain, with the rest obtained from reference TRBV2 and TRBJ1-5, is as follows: EPEVTQTPSHQVTQMGQEVILRCVPISNHLYFYWYRQILGQKVEFLVSFYNNEISEKSEIFDDQFSVERPDGSNFTLKIRSTKLEDSAMYFCASSEALREFQPQHFGDGTRLSIL.